The rows below give T cell receptor beta chains drawn from one sample of a study of OX40 agonist ivuxolimab in advanced cancers. TCRdb's copy holds only in-frame clones and misses some; the assay was immunoSEQ multiplex PCR. The data hold over 50,000 clones, with approximately 91% observed a single time. The material was CD4+ or CD8+ T cells sorted from blood, obtained in a trial of the OX40 agonist ivuxolimab. All receptors derive from an adult with an advanced solid tumor such as melanoma, head and neck, liver or kidney cancer. Both conserved end residues are part of each CDR3. For some rows the clone size is stated as once, few or many, or as a class when expanded; others skip it.

V gene: TRBV2
clone size: -
J gene: TRBJ1-6
CDR3 protein: CASSSDRASPLHF

V gene: TRBV28
clone size: once
J gene: TRBJ1-4
CDR3 protein: CASSSRGYNEKLFF

V gene: TRBV29-1
clone size: once
J gene: TRBJ2-3
CDR3 protein: CSVEVGTSGADTQYF

V gene: TRBV27
clone size: -
J gene: TRBJ2-7
CDR3 protein: CASSPLGGAGNEQYF

V gene: TRBV14
clone size: -
J gene: TRBJ1-5
CDR3 protein: CASSHKPGPQHF

V gene: TRBV7-8
clone size: -
J gene: TRBJ2-3
CDR3 protein: CASSLSGEDTQYF

V gene: TRBV9
clone size: -
J gene: TRBJ2-2
CDR3 protein: CASSVVLHTGELFF

V gene: TRBV5-1
clone size: -
J gene: TRBJ2-2
CDR3 protein: CASSLDAGDTGELFF

V gene: TRBV11-3
clone size: -
J gene: TRBJ2-1
CDR3 protein: CASSETGLIGEQFF

V gene: TRBV19
clone size: -
J gene: TRBJ1-4
CDR3 protein: CASNRGGVGEKLFF

V gene: TRBV10-3
clone size: -
J gene: TRBJ1-4
CDR3 protein: CTISLGSGKLFF

V gene: TRBV2
clone size: -
J gene: TRBJ2-1
CDR3 protein: CASSPGTSGALNEQFF

V gene: TRBV4-2
clone size: -
J gene: TRBJ2-3
CDR3 protein: CASSQDLGRSDTQYF

V gene: TRBV28
clone size: -
J gene: TRBJ2-1
CDR3 protein: CASSLYFGFGTSGNNEQFF

V gene: TRBV5-5
clone size: once
J gene: TRBJ1-5
CDR3 protein: CASSQLWDQPQHF

V gene: TRBV19
clone size: -
J gene: TRBJ1-6
CDR3 protein: CASSTARISPLHF

V gene: TRBV7-2
clone size: -
J gene: TRBJ2-7
CDR3 protein: CASRGAYEQYF

V gene: TRBV7-2
clone size: -
J gene: TRBJ2-2
CDR3 protein: CASSLETGVSNTGELFF

V gene: TRBV19
clone size: -
J gene: TRBJ2-5
CDR3 protein: CASSMGTGSWRYQETQYF

V gene: TRBV7-2
clone size: -
J gene: TRBJ2-5
CDR3 protein: CASSLGAGETQYF

V gene: TRBV19
clone size: -
J gene: TRBJ2-2
CDR3 protein: CASSMQAGELFF

V gene: TRBV27
clone size: -
J gene: TRBJ2-1
CDR3 protein: CASSTRLAGDNEQFF

V gene: TRBV2
clone size: -
J gene: TRBJ1-3
CDR3 protein: CASSSTGVSGNTIYF

V gene: TRBV4-2
clone size: -
J gene: TRBJ1-1
CDR3 protein: CASSLDRVSTEAFF

V gene: TRBV30
clone size: -
J gene: TRBJ1-2
CDR3 protein: CAWSVSWNYTF

V gene: TRBV15
clone size: once
J gene: TRBJ1-4
CDR3 protein: CATSRDPNRYGEKLFF

V gene: TRBV7-9
clone size: -
J gene: TRBJ2-7
CDR3 protein: CASSLSTWTISEQYF

V gene: TRBV6-6
clone size: -
J gene: TRBJ1-1
CDR3 protein: CASSYRDSNTEAFF

V gene: TRBV4-2
clone size: -
J gene: TRBJ1-1
CDR3 protein: CASSSFRGVKNTEAFF

V gene: TRBV28
clone size: -
J gene: TRBJ2-7
CDR3 protein: CASSIRGGARYEQYF

V gene: TRBV30
clone size: -
J gene: TRBJ1-4
CDR3 protein: CAWSVRDLLPKKLFF

V gene: TRBV5-1
clone size: -
J gene: TRBJ2-7
CDR3 protein: CASSFLAGGEQYF

V gene: TRBV10-3
clone size: -
J gene: TRBJ2-7
CDR3 protein: CAISESNGLDEQYF

V gene: TRBV2
clone size: -
J gene: TRBJ2-3
CDR3 protein: CASSDGQFDTQYF

V gene: TRBV28
clone size: -
J gene: TRBJ1-5
CDR3 protein: CASSSGTGGGQPQHF

V gene: TRBV6-5
clone size: -
J gene: TRBJ2-1
CDR3 protein: CASSYVLGSYNEQFF

V gene: TRBV28
clone size: -
J gene: TRBJ2-2
CDR3 protein: CASSVPLTSGQGDTGELFF

V gene: TRBV2
clone size: -
J gene: TRBJ1-1
CDR3 protein: CASGSEGATEAFF

V gene: TRBV7-2
clone size: few
J gene: TRBJ2-7
CDR3 protein: CASSLAKGLREIYEQYF

V gene: TRBV29-1
clone size: -
J gene: TRBJ2-7
CDR3 protein: CSVVGRLTYEQYF

V gene: TRBV6-5
clone size: -
J gene: TRBJ2-1
CDR3 protein: CATTPSDNYNEQFF

V gene: TRBV29-1
clone size: few
J gene: TRBJ1-2
CDR3 protein: CSVDGGYTF

V gene: TRBV19
clone size: -
J gene: TRBJ1-3
CDR3 protein: CASKGYSGGNTIYF

V gene: TRBV9
clone size: -
J gene: TRBJ1-1
CDR3 protein: CASSARSNTEAFF

V gene: TRBV2
clone size: -
J gene: TRBJ2-5
CDR3 protein: CASSLQGAGKTQYF

V gene: TRBV6-1
clone size: once
J gene: TRBJ1-1
CDR3 protein: CASSSQGRVTEAFF

V gene: TRBV20-1
clone size: -
J gene: TRBJ2-1
CDR3 protein: CSGLANEQFF

V gene: TRBV7-8
clone size: -
J gene: TRBJ2-7
CDR3 protein: CASSLAGESYEQYF

V gene: TRBV30
clone size: -
J gene: TRBJ1-5
CDR3 protein: CAWSGTIGNQPQHF

V gene: TRBV6-5
clone size: -
J gene: TRBJ2-7
CDR3 protein: CASSRSGGIYSEQYF

V gene: TRBV6-5
clone size: once
J gene: TRBJ1-3
CDR3 protein: CASSYSNGETGNTIYF

V gene: TRBV2
clone size: -
J gene: TRBJ1-5
CDR3 protein: CASRGGVGDQPQHF

V gene: TRBV6-5
clone size: -
J gene: TRBJ1-2
CDR3 protein: CASSLGPVYGYTF

V gene: TRBV7-3
clone size: -
J gene: TRBJ1-2
CDR3 protein: CASSLTPEGSSYGYTF

V gene: TRBV27
clone size: -
J gene: TRBJ1-1
CDR3 protein: CASSLSGVVGTEAFF

V gene: TRBV18
clone size: -
J gene: TRBJ1-2
CDR3 protein: CASSPLARTEANYGYTF

V gene: TRBV7-8
clone size: -
J gene: TRBJ1-5
CDR3 protein: CASSWDIIGNQPQHF

V gene: TRBV6-1
clone size: -
J gene: TRBJ1-1
CDR3 protein: CASIPFNMNTEAFF

V gene: TRBV18
clone size: -
J gene: -
CDR3 protein: CASSVTSGTSYEQYF

V gene: TRBV6-5
clone size: -
J gene: TRBJ2-7
CDR3 protein: CATSREQTYEQYF